Below, 32 T cell receptor beta chains from the same sample are listed, as sequenced in a study of identical twins. TCRdb processed the 5' RACE reads anew with MiXCR; each CDR3 protein has one entry. The table lists about 240,000 distinct CDR3 sequences, 10% to 15% of them singletons. These data also featured in a second study, about yellow fever vaccine responses in identical twins.

Sample: memory (CD45RO+) T cells sorted from blood. These receptors were taken from a woman aged 18-35 years in good health.

CDR3 loop: CAISVQAGPRDEQFF. Written as DNA, the CDR3 is TGTGCCATCAGCGTGCAAGCGGGACCGCGCGATGAGCAGTTCTTC. The rearrangement links TRBV10-3 to TRBJ2-1; 7 bases match TRBD2. The CDR3 has 15 residues. Germline CDR1 and CDR2: ENHRY and SYGVKD. After removal of 6 bases from V and 8 bases from J, the junction contained 13 bases not matched to a gene.

V gene TRBV2 combines with J gene TRBJ2-7; 9 positions match TRBD1. CDR3 length: 13 residues. Germline CDR1 and CDR2: SNHLY and FYNNEI. Trimming at V came to 10 bases and at J to 3 bases, leaving 7 bases not matched to a gene. The chain's CDR3 is CATQRDRDYEQYF. CDR3 nucleotides: TGTGCCACCCAAAGGGACAGGGACTACGAGCAGTACTTC. The full variable domain, in which reference TRBV2 and TRBJ2-7 provide the parts outside the CDR3, is EPEVTQTPSHQVTQMGQEVILRCVPISNHLYFYWYRQILGQKVEFLVSFYNNEISEKSEIFDDQFSVERPDGSNFTLKIRSTKLEDSAMYFCATQRDRDYEQYFGPGTRLTVT.

This sequence joins TRBV11-2 and TRBJ2-5; D not certain. V was clipped by 1 base and J by 3 bases, with 12 bases between them. CDR3 length equals 15 residues. CDR1 and CDR2 (germline): SGHAT, FQNNGV. The CDR3 nucleotides are TGTGCCAGCAGCTTAGTCGGACGGATTGAAGAGACCCAGTACTTC. Its protein product is CASSLVGRIEETQYF.

V gene TRBV24-1 combines with J gene TRBJ2-1, with 10 bases aligning to TRBD2. CDR3 length: 15 residues. Germline values: CDR1 KGHDR, CDR2 SFDVKD. With 1 base clipped from V and 7 bases from J, the junction kept 3 bases outside the gene matches. The DNA of the CDR3 is TGTGCCACCAGTGATTTAGCGGGAGGGAGGAATGAGCAGTTCTTC. This codes for CATSDLAGGRNEQFF.

J is TRBJ1-2 and V is TRBV29-1, with 10 bases identical to TRBD1. Germline values: CDR1 SQVTM, CDR2 ANQGSEA. V lost 7 bases to trimming and J lost 4 bases; unmatched junction nucleotides: 6. This CDR3 comprises 13 residues. The CDR3 DNA is TGCAGCGGGCGACAGGGGGCCTCCTATGGCTACACCTTC. It codes for CSGRQGASYGYTF.

This clonotype has a count of ten or more. The rearrangement uses TRBV11-2 and TRBJ2-3; TRBD2 matches 10 bases. CDR3 length: 17 amino acids. Per the germline V gene, CDR1 is SGHAT and CDR2 is FQNNGV. V lost 1 base, J lost 1 base, and 5 bases stayed unmatched. CDR3 bases: TGTGCCAGCAGCTTAGGGTCACTAGCGGGACGCACAGATACGCAGTATTTT. It translates to CASSLGSLAGRTDTQYF. The entire variable domain, with the rest obtained from reference TRBV11-2 and TRBJ2-3, is as follows: EAGVAQSPRYKIIEKRQSVAFWCNPISGHATLYWYQQILGQGPKLLIQFQNNGVVDDSQLPKDRFSAERLKGVDSTLKIQPAKLEDSAVYLCASSLGSLAGRTDTQYFGPGTRLTVL.

This clonotype was observed at least ten times. V gene TRBV5-6 combines with J gene TRBJ2-2; TRBD2 agrees at 10 bases. The CDR3 has 21 amino acids. Germline V gene lookup returns CDR1 SGHDT and CDR2 YYEEEE. V shed 3 bases and J 3 bases; nucleotides not matched to a gene: 20. The CDR3 region is CASSYILYDGSGRTHTGELFF. The DNA for the CDR3 is TGTGCCAGCAGCTATATCCTATACGATGGTAGCGGGAGGACCCACACCGGGGAGCTGTTTTTT.

The V call is TRBV19, the J call TRBJ2-3; D remains ambiguous. Germline CDR1 and CDR2: LNHDA and SQIVND (reference sequence). Trimming removed 3 bases at V and 4 bases at J, with 8 bases between. The CDR3 totals 13 residues. The CDR3 loop is CASSMKGPDTQYF. In DNA form, the CDR3 reads TGTGCCAGTAGTATGAAGGGCCCAGATACGCAGTATTTT.

This chain joins TRBV5-1 and TRBJ2-7; TRBD2 aligns across 12 bases. The CDR3 has 16 residues. With 5 bases clipped from V and 2 bases from J, the junction kept 8 bases outside the gene matches. Germline V CDR1 and CDR2: SGHRS, YFSETQ. The CDR3 DNA reads TGCGCCAGCAGGCGACTAGCGGGGGACACCCCCTACGAGCAGTACTTC. Protein: CASRRLAGDTPYEQYF. The full variable domain, with the rest looked up from reference TRBV5-1 and TRBJ2-7, is KAGVTQTPRYLIKTRGQQVTLSCSPISGHRSVSWYQQTPGQGLQFLFEYFSETQRNKGNFPGRFSGRQFSNSRSEMNVSTLELGDSALYLCASRRLAGDTPYEQYFGPGTRLTVT.

This clonotype has only a few counts. Here the CDR3 DNA reads TGTGCCAGCAGCTCCATCGGGGGTAAGGCTTACGAGCAGTACTTC. It translates to CASSSIGGKAYEQYF. The chain is built from TRBV7-3 and TRBJ2-7, with D perhaps TRBD2 (6 bases). CDR3 length equals 15 residues. V lost 4 bases, J lost 4 bases, and 17 bases lay in between. Germline CDR1 reads SGHTA; CDR2 reads FQGTGA.

The V call is TRBV4-3, the J call TRBJ2-2, with 9 positions matching TRBD1. Looked up from germline, CDR1 is LGHNA and CDR2 is YSLEER. V was pared by 0 bases and J by 13 bases, with 6 bases of the junction left unmatched. This CDR3 comprises 14 residues. The CDR3 sequence is CASSQDDGTGTLFF. CDR3 in DNA: TGCGCCAGCAGCCAAGATGACGGGACAGGGACGCTGTTTTTT.

The gene calls are TRBV11-2 and TRBJ2-2; D ambiguous. V lost 2 bases and J lost 2, with 12 bases in between. This CDR3 is built from 16 residues. The germline CDR1 and CDR2 sequences are SGHAT and FQNNGV. The CDR3 DNA reads TGTGCCAGCAGCTTACTTTTACCGAAAAACACCGGGGAGCTGTTTTTT. Translation gives CASSLLLPKNTGELFF.

This clonotype came up a few times. The J gene is TRBJ1-5, the V gene TRBV4-1, with no clear D. The CDR3 contains 14 residues. Trimming shortened V by 3 bases and J by 1 base, and 7 bases separated the two germline ends. Per the germline V gene, CDR1 is MGHRA and CDR2 is YSYEKL. This CDR3 reads CASSHRQSNQPQHF. The CDR3 DNA follows: TGCGCCAGCAGCCACAGACAAAGCAATCAGCCCCAGCATTTT.

This clonotype came up many times. The J gene is TRBJ1-5, the V gene TRBV25-1; no firm D call. The CDR3 spans 12 residues. The germline V and J ends were trimmed by 7 bases and 10 bases, with 14 bases remaining between them. Germline V gene lookup returns CDR1 MGHDK and CDR2 SYGVNS. Written as DNA, the CDR3 is TGTGCCAGCACAGAGACCTGGCACCCCCAGCATTTT. It specifies CASTETWHPQHF.

This clonotype has more than one count but fewer than ten. The chain carries TRBV4-3 and TRBJ2-7; D is possibly TRBD1 (6 bases). Trimming stripped 1 base from V and 3 bases from J, with 13 bases between. Germline loops: CDR1 LGHNA, CDR2 YSLEER. CDR3 length: 15 residues. The CDR3 region is CASSQVRTASYEQYF. CDR3 DNA: TGCGCCAGCAGCCAAGTGAGGACAGCTAGCTACGAGCAGTACTTC.

This clonotype was seen more than once but under ten times. This chain links TRBV6-5 with TRBJ2-2; no clear D. V lost 3 bases and J lost 7, with 6 bases in between. CDR3 length equals 12 residues. Germline CDR1 is MNHEY and CDR2 is SVGAGI. This CDR3 reads CASSYLDGELFF. DNA of the CDR3: TGTGCCAGCAGTTATTTGGACGGGGAGCTGTTTTTT.

The DNA of the CDR3 is TGTGCCATCTCGGGTAAAAGTGACCAAGAGACCCAGTACTTC. As protein: CAISGKSDQETQYF. The rearrangement uses TRBV11-1 and TRBJ2-5, with D unresolved. The CDR3 is made up of 14 amino acids. Germline loops: CDR1 SGHAT, CDR2 FQDESV (reference sequence). V lost 10 bases and J 0 bases, leaving 15 bases between the germline ends.

The chain joins TRBV24-1 to TRBJ2-3; TRBD1 aligns across 8 bases. V was clipped by 9 bases and J by 4 bases; unmatched bases: 5. CDR1 KGHDR and CDR2 SFDVKD come from the germline V gene. CDR3 length: 13 amino acids. CDR3: CATGQGGPDTQYF. In DNA form, the CDR3 reads TGTGCCACCGGACAGGGAGGCCCAGATACGCAGTATTTT.

This clonotype came up a few times. V is TRBV6-1 and J is TRBJ2-1, with D unclear. Trimming shortened V by 8 bases and J by 0 bases, and 11 bases separated the two germline ends. Germline V CDR1 and CDR2: MNHNS, SASEGT. The CDR3 contains 14 residues. The CDR3 is CASQDYSSYNEQFF. The CDR3 coding sequence is TGTGCCAGCCAGGATTACAGCTCCTACAATGAGCAGTTCTTC.

The sample holds a few counts of this clonotype. This sequence joins TRBV29-1 and TRBJ1-1, with no clear D. The germline V gene encodes CDR1 SQVTM and CDR2 ANQGSEA. The CDR3 totals 13 residues. V lost 4 bases and J 0 bases, leaving 9 bases between the germline ends. The CDR3 coding sequence is TGCAGCGTTGTAGGTTCCATGAACACTGAAGCTTTCTTT. Residues: CSVVGSMNTEAFF. Variable domain in full (rest from reference TRBV29-1 and TRBJ1-1): SAVISQKPSRDICQRGTSLTIQCQVDSQVTMMFWYRQQPGQSLTLIATANQGSEATYESGFVIDKFPISRPNLTFSTLTVSNMSPEDSSIYLCSVVGSMNTEAFFGQGTRLTVV.

This clonotype was seen repeatedly, ten times or more. The chain carries TRBV7-9 and TRBJ1-1; D remains ambiguous. CDR1 and CDR2 from the germline V gene are SEHNR and FQNEAQ (reference sequence). The CDR3 is 13 amino acids. Deletions cut 2 bases from V and 6 bases from J, with 10 bases between. The CDR3: CASSLLSQSEAFF. CDR3 in DNA: TGTGCCAGCAGCTTATTATCCCAATCTGAAGCTTTCTTT.

V usage is TRBV20-1 and J usage is TRBJ2-3; the D is unclear. CDR1 and CDR2 from the germline V gene are DFQATT and SNEGSKA (reference sequence). The CDR3 spans 14 residues. Trimming took 0 bases from V and 3 from J, leaving 10 bases between them. CDR3 bases: TGCAGTGCTAGAGACGGGCTAGTAACAGATACGCAGTATTTT. Translating gives CSARDGLVTDTQYF.

This clonotype was observed once. The chain recombines TRBV6-1 with TRBJ1-5; D is ambiguous. The germline V gene has CDR1 MNHNS and CDR2 SASEGT. CDR3 length equals 14 residues. The ends were cut back, 1 base at V and 6 bases at J, with 10 bases in the middle. The CDR3 protein is CASSEGQSGQPQHF. CDR3 DNA: TGTGCCAGCAGTGAAGGGCAGAGCGGTCAGCCCCAGCATTTT.

This clonotype has at least ten counts. The gene calls are TRBV29-1 and TRBJ2-7, with a weak D call TRBD2 (6 bases). Germline CDR1 reads SQVTM; CDR2 reads ANQGSEA. There are 12 residues in the CDR3. V was pared by 4 bases and J by 5 bases, with 12 bases between. The CDR3 sequence is CSVGWGGNEQYF. As DNA, the CDR3 is TGCAGCGTTGGATGGGGCGGGAACGAGCAGTACTTC.

At least ten counts were recorded for this clonotype. The chain employs TRBV20-1 and TRBJ2-5; TRBD2 is a possible D gene (7 bases). Germline CDR1 and CDR2: DFQATT and SNEGSKA (reference sequence). Trimming removed 5 bases at V and 3 bases at J, with 19 bases between. This CDR3 spans 15 amino acids. The CDR3 spells CSAPSGASGEETQYF. For the CDR3, the DNA is TGCAGTGCTCCATCGGGGGCTAGCGGAGAAGAGACCCAGTACTTC.

This clonotype was seen ten or more times. This chain joins TRBV4-2 and TRBJ1-5; D is undetermined. In germline, CDR1 is LGHNA, CDR2 YNFKEQ. The CDR3 contains 15 residues. The V and J ends lost 0 bases and 6 bases respectively, with 12 bases between them. CDR3 bases: TGTGCCAGCAGCCAAGATTCTGGGGTTGGTCAGCCCCAGCATTTT. It is translated as CASSQDSGVGQPQHF.

In this sample, this clonotype turned up many times. The chain combines TRBV7-3 with TRBJ2-6, with D perhaps matching TRBD1 (6 bases). Germline V lookup: CDR1 SGHTA, CDR2 FQGTGA. This CDR3 is 15 amino acids long. V lost 6 bases to trimming and J lost 4 bases, with 13 bases between them. CDR3 region: CASSSGQPGANVLTF. CDR3 in DNA: TGTGCCAGCAGTTCCGGACAGCCCGGGGCCAACGTCCTGACTTTC.

V and J are TRBV30 and TRBJ2-7; 10 bases are a match to TRBD1. V lost 2 bases, J lost 1 base, and 5 bases stayed unmatched. The CDR3 runs 15 residues. Germline V CDR1 and CDR2: GTSNPN, SVGIG (reference sequence). CDR3 DNA sequence: TGTGCCTGGAGTACCAAGGGACAGGGGTCCTACGAGCAGTACTTC. Translation gives CAWSTKGQGSYEQYF. The whole variable domain, remainder taken from reference TRBV30 and TRBJ2-7, is SQTIHQWPATLVQPVGSPLSLECTVEGTSNPNLYWYRQAAGRGLQLLFYSVGIGQISSEVPQNLSASRPQDRQFILSSKKLLLSDSGFYLCAWSTKGQGSYEQYFGPGTRLTVT.

CDR3 in amino acids: CASSTFGGTGELFF. CDR3 DNA sequence: TGCGCCAGCAGCACATTCGGGGGGACCGGGGAGCTGTTTTTT. The chain employs TRBV5-1 and TRBJ2-2; 7 positions match TRBD2. J gave up 5 bases and V 4 bases, and 5 bases lay outside the gene matches. CDR1 SGHRS and CDR2 YFSETQ come from the germline V gene. The CDR3 extends over 14 amino acids.

This clonotype was recorded many times. The CDR3 loop reads CASSRRGEDTQYF. CDR3 DNA: TGTGCCAGCAGCCGGAGGGGAGAAGATACGCAGTATTTT. The rearrangement uses TRBV3-1 and TRBJ2-3; D is perhaps TRBD2 (6 bases). Germline CDR1 and CDR2: LGHDT and YNNKEL (reference sequence). The ends were cut back, 4 bases at V and 5 bases at J, with 10 bases in the middle. The CDR3 length is 13 residues.

This clonotype was observed many times. This chain links TRBV7-2 with TRBJ2-2, with 8 bases identical to TRBD1. V gave up 3 bases and J gave up 4 bases; unmatched junction bases: 1. Germline V lookup: CDR1 SGHTA, CDR2 FQGNSA. CDR3 size: 14 residues. The CDR3 here is CASSLTGVTGELFF. As DNA, the CDR3 is TGTGCCAGCAGCTTGACAGGGGTCACCGGGGAGCTGTTTTTT.

The sample holds a few counts of this clonotype. The V call is TRBV7-9, the J call TRBJ2-1; no clear D. The CDR3 covers 13 residues. V shed 2 bases and J shed 7 bases, with 9 bases lying between them. CDR1 is SEHNR, CDR2 FQNEAQ, per germline (reference sequence). The CDR3 bases are TGTGCCAGCAGCTTAATCCGTCCTAATGAGCAGTTCTTC. Its protein product is CASSLIRPNEQFF.